This T cell receptor (beta chain) emerged from a study of T cells in Graves' hyperthyroidism and ophthalmopathy. TCR beta CDR3 regions were amplified from RNA. HTBI primers were the set used in a first-round RT-PCR of the TCR CDR3. Via MiXCR, TCRdb re-called the multiplex PCR reads, giving one row per CDR3 protein. The data hold fewer than 650,000 distinct CDR3 sequences, with approximately 15% observed a single time. This clonotype was observed at least ten times. There are 17 residues in the CDR3. V was pared by 2 bases and J by 4 bases, with 19 bases between. CDR1 is ENHRY, CDR2 SYGVKD, per germline.

Sequencing used blood. The chain has TRBV10-3 and TRBJ2-3; either TRBD1 or TRBD2 may fit D (6 bases each). The clonotype originates from a woman under 40 with Graves' hyperthyroidism that later progressed to Graves' ophthalmopathy. CDR3 nucleotides: TGTGCCATCAGTGAGAGGGGGGCAAGCTTACAAGCAGATACGCAGTATTTT. It yields the protein CAISERGASLQADTQYF.